The 25 T cell receptor beta chains reported below all come from one sample, sequenced in a study of T cell changes during pregnancy in multiple sclerosis. TCRdb keeps only in-frame clones here, not all; method: immunoSEQ multiplex PCR. The repertoire includes about 98,000 clones, 92% of them detected once, and 2% to 3% sits in the top ten. Sample: peripheral blood, taken after pregnancy. These receptors were collected from a female donor in good health, enrolled as a control in a pregnancy study.

The chain uses TRBV28 and TRBJ1-1; D not certain. CDR3 length: 15 amino acids. Germline V lookup: CDR1 MDHEN, CDR2 SYDVKM. V lost 1 base and J 3 bases, leaving 12 bases between the germline ends. This CDR3 is CASSLYGEGDTEAFF. The CDR3 bases are TGTGCCAGCAGTTTATATGGGGAGGGAGACACTGAAGCTTTCTTT. Full variable domain (outside the CDR3, taken from reference TRBV28 and TRBJ1-1): DVKVTQSSRYLVKRTGEKVFLECVQDMDHENMFWYRQDPGLGLRLIYFSYDVKMKEKGDIPEGYSVSREKKERFSLILESASTNQTSMYLCASSLYGEGDTEAFFGQGTRLTVV.

This clone was detected only once. The chain is built from TRBV5-6 and TRBJ2-3; 12 bases are shared with TRBD2. Germline assignment: CDR1 SGHDT and CDR2 YYEEEE. The J segment lost 6 bases and the V segment lost 2 bases, leaving 4 bases of the junction unmatched. This CDR3 is 15 amino acids long. The DNA of the CDR3 is TGTGCCAGCAGCTTCGGACTAGCGGGAATCGATACGCAGTATTTT. Translation: CASSFGLAGIDTQYF. Filled out from reference TRBV5-6 and TRBJ2-3, the complete variable domain reads DAGVTQSPTHLIKTRGQQVTLRCSPKSGHDTVSWYQQALGQGPQFIFQYYEEEERQRGNFPDRFSGHQFPNYSSELNVNALLLGDSALYLCASSFGLAGIDTQYFGPGTRLTVL.

The V and J genes are TRBV6-1 and TRBJ1-1, with a tentative D call TRBD1 (5 bases). CDR1 and CDR2 (germline): MNHNS, SASEGT. V was trimmed by 2 bases and J by 4 bases, leaving 11 bases between them. The CDR3 spans 14 residues. The CDR3 spells CASSENWGGTEAFF. Written as DNA, the CDR3 is TGTGCCAGCAGTGAAAATTGGGGGGGCACTGAAGCTTTCTTT.

The V gene is TRBV18, the J gene TRBJ1-1, with D uncertain. This CDR3 has 15 amino acids. Looked up from germline, CDR1 is KGHSH and CDR2 is LQKENI. V shed 6 bases and J shed 1 base, with 15 bases lying between them. CDR3 protein: CASSPRASENTEAFF. CDR3 sequence (DNA): TGTGCCAGCTCCCCGAGGGCGTCGGAGAACACTGAAGCTTTCTTT.

The chain links TRBV15 to TRBJ2-3, with a weak D call TRBD1 (7 bases). The germline V and J ends were trimmed by 6 bases and 0 bases, with 10 bases remaining between them. Germline V gives CDR1 LNHNV, CDR2 YYDKDF (reference sequence). The CDR3 extends over 14 amino acids. The CDR3 sequence: CATSQGGSTDTQYF. CDR3 nucleotide sequence: TGTGCCACCAGTCAGGGGGGAAGCACAGATACGCAGTATTTT.

The gene calls are TRBV30 and TRBJ1-2; D gene unclear. Trimming cost V 0 bases and J 8 bases, with 10 bases left between them. Germline V gene lookup returns CDR1 GTSNPN and CDR2 SVGIG (reference sequence). The CDR3 sequence is 12 residues long. CDR3 sequence reads: CAWSVLEGGYTF. CDR3 coding DNA: TGTGCCTGGAGTGTACTAGAAGGGGGCTACACCTTC.

This clone was seen more than once but under ten times. The CDR3 protein is CSGAGGPGELFF. The CDR3 region has the DNA TGCAGCGGCGCAGGGGGACCCGGGGAGCTGTTTTTT. The genes are TRBV29-1 and TRBJ2-2; TRBD1 matches 7 bases. Germline V gene data show CDR1 as SQVTM and CDR2 as ANQGSEA. J was trimmed by 6 bases and V by 7 bases; bases with no gene match: 5. The CDR3 covers 12 residues.

This clone was seen a single time. V gene TRBV6-1 combines with J gene TRBJ1-5, with 7 bases matching TRBD1. There are 14 residues in the CDR3. V shed 6 bases, J shed 9 bases, and the junction held 11 bases outside the gene matches. The V gene's germline CDR1 is MNHNS and CDR2 SASEGT. Written as DNA, the CDR3 is TGTGCCAGCAGGACACAGGGGCCTCATCGGCCCCAGCATTTT. Translated, it gives CASRTQGPHRPQHF.

This clone showed up just once. This sequence joins TRBV30 and TRBJ2-7; a weak D match, TRBD2 (6 bases). CDR3 length: 12 residues. Per the germline V gene, CDR1 is GTSNPN and CDR2 is SVGIG (reference sequence). V was cut by 5 bases and J by 3 bases, with 11 bases left in between. CDR3 region: CAWDLGGYEQYF. In nucleotides, the CDR3 is TGTGCCTGGGACCTCGGGGGCTACGAGCAGTACTTC.

The chain carries TRBV7-8 and TRBJ2-5, with D uncertain. There are 14 residues in the CDR3. V lost 1 base to trimming and J lost 2 bases, with 8 bases between them. CDR1 and CDR2 from the germline V gene are SGHVS and FQNEAQ. The CDR3 loop reads CASSLGLRQETQYF. The CDR3 coding sequence is TGTGCCAGCAGCTTAGGTCTCCGTCAAGAGACCCAGTACTTC.

This chain joins TRBV5-1 and TRBJ2-1; 7 bases line up with TRBD1. The CDR3 loop spans 17 amino acids. Germline CDR1 is SGHRS and CDR2 is YFSETQ. The V segment lost 1 base and the J segment 0 bases; nucleotides outside the gene matches: 7. CDR3 region: CASSLSVTGSSYNEQFF. CDR3 coding DNA: TGCGCCAGCAGCTTGTCCGTGACAGGGAGCTCCTACAATGAGCAGTTCTTC.

The rearrangement joins TRBV5-6 to TRBJ1-6, with D possibly matching TRBD1 (6 bases). Trimming pared 5 bases from V and 10 bases from J, leaving 16 bases between. The length of the CDR3 is 14 residues. Germline values: CDR1 SGHDT, CDR2 YYEEEE. The CDR3 DNA reads TGTGCCAGCAGACAAATAACTAGGGGGTCACCCCTCCACTTT. Amino acid sequence: CASRQITRGSPLHF.

This chain links TRBV19 with TRBJ2-3; 12 positions agree with TRBD2. The CDR3 is made up of 17 amino acids. Germline CDR1 LNHDA, CDR2 SQIVND (reference sequence). V trimming: 4 bases; J trimming: 1 base; junction bases outside the gene matches: 6. CDR3 sequence reads: CASSSWTSGVRTDTQYF. The DNA for the CDR3 is TGTGCCAGTAGTAGTTGGACTAGCGGGGTTCGCACAGATACGCAGTATTTT.

The V and J genes are TRBV7-9 and TRBJ2-7; TRBD1 is a possible D gene (5 bases). Trimming pared 0 bases from V and 5 bases from J, leaving 20 bases between. Germline V gene sequence: CDR1 SEHNR, CDR2 FQNEAQ (reference sequence). This CDR3 has 17 amino acids. This CDR3 is CASSLAGFGQGLDEQYF. The CDR3 nucleotides are TGTGCCAGCAGCTTAGCAGGGTTCGGTCAGGGTCTGGACGAGCAGTACTTC.

The rearrangement uses TRBV6-5 and TRBJ1-2; 12 bases are shared with TRBD1. Germline-derived CDR1 and CDR2 are MNHEY and SVGAGI. With 2 bases clipped from V and 8 bases from J, the junction kept 3 bases outside the gene matches. The CDR3 loop spans 14 amino acids. The CDR3 loop reads CASSYGTGGGGYTF. The CDR3 nucleotides read TGTGCCAGCAGTTACGGGACAGGGGGCGGCGGCTACACCTTC.

CDR3 amino acids: CASSLADGILSGNTIYF. CDR3 bases: TGTGCCAGCAGCTTAGCGGACGGGATCCTCTCTGGAAACACCATATATTTT. V and J are TRBV7-6 and TRBJ1-3; D not resolved. The CDR3 spans 17 residues. Germline V gives CDR1 SGHVS, CDR2 FNYEAQ. With 0 bases removed from V and 0 bases from J, the gap between germline ends came to 12 bases. Based on the CDR3 plus reference TRBV7-6 and TRBJ1-3, the full variable domain is GAGVSQSPRYKVTKRGQDVALRCDPISGHVSLYWYRQALGQGPEFLTYFNYEAQQDKSGLPNDRFSAERPEGSISTLTIQRTEQRDSAMYRCASSLADGILSGNTIYFGEGSWLTVV.

This clone was observed at least ten times. The V and J genes are TRBV18 and TRBJ2-7, with no clear D. The CDR3 loop spans 12 amino acids. Germline V gene data show CDR1 as KGHSH and CDR2 as LQKENI. Trimming removed 3 bases at V and 6 bases at J, with 9 bases between. CDR3 sequence: CASSPLPLEQYF. CDR3 coding DNA: TGTGCCAGCTCACCCCTACCGCTCGAGCAGTACTTC.

This sequence joins TRBV27 and TRBJ2-7, with 7 bases aligning to TRBD1. The CDR3 covers 14 residues. Germline CDR1 MNHEY, CDR2 SMNVEV (reference sequence). With 8 bases clipped from V and 2 bases from J, the junction kept 9 bases outside the gene matches. CDR3 sequence (DNA): TGTGCCAGCTCCTGGACAGGCGAAGCCTACGAGCAGTACTTC. Translation gives CASSWTGEAYEQYF.

The chain combines TRBV12-5 with TRBJ1-2; TRBD1 might be the D (6 bases). V dropped 2 bases and J dropped 2 bases, with 12 bases sitting between them. This CDR3 spans 15 amino acids. From germline, CDR1 is LGHNT and CDR2 FRNRAP. This CDR3 is CASGLTRTENYGYTF. The CDR3 nucleotides read TGTGCTAGTGGTTTGACCCGGACAGAGAACTATGGCTACACCTTC.

The rearrangement links TRBV27 to TRBJ2-1; TRBD2 aligns across 11 bases. CDR1 is MNHEY, CDR2 SMNVEV, per germline (reference sequence). Trimming took 4 bases from V and 2 from J; bases not matched to a gene: 4. This CDR3 region has 16 residues. The CDR3 spells CASSSLLAGAYNEQFF. The CDR3 nucleotides read TGTGCCAGCAGTTCATTACTAGCGGGAGCCTACAATGAGCAGTTCTTC.

V is TRBV7-9 and J is TRBJ2-3, with 7 bases identical to TRBD2. The CDR3 spans 13 residues. Germline lookup yields CDR1 SEHNR and CDR2 FQNEAQ (reference sequence). Losses at the gene ends were 5 bases for V and 5 bases for J; bases not matched to a gene: 4. Here the CDR3 reads CASSEPGGDTQYF. The CDR3 DNA reads TGTGCCAGCAGCGAACCGGGGGGAGATACGCAGTATTTT.

This clone has only one observation. The CDR3 coding sequence is TGTGCCACCAGCAGTGGGGACAGGGGTGCCTATGGCTACACCTTC. This sequence encodes CATSSGDRGAYGYTF. The genes are TRBV15 and TRBJ1-2, with 10 bases matching TRBD1. This CDR3 has 15 residues. The V gene's germline CDR1 is LNHNV and CDR2 YYDKDF (reference sequence). J was trimmed by 4 bases and V by 3 bases; bases with no gene match: 5.

This chain links TRBV5-8 with TRBJ1-5, with a possible D match to TRBD1 (5 bases). The CDR3 totals 14 residues. The V gene lost 2 bases and the J gene lost 0 bases, with 6 bases spanning the gap. Germline lookup yields CDR1 SGHTS and CDR2 YDEGEE. CDR3 in amino acids: CASSFRDSNQPQHF. The CDR3 region has the DNA TGTGCCAGCAGCTTCAGGGATAGCAATCAGCCCCAGCATTTT.

The J gene is TRBJ2-1, the V gene TRBV7-9, with D possibly being TRBD2 (6 bases). Germline-derived CDR1 and CDR2 are SEHNR and FQNEAQ (reference sequence). V was shortened by 5 bases and J by 7 bases, with 9 bases between the two germline ends. The CDR3 consists of 12 residues. CDR3 loop: CASSPGTNEQFF. In nucleotides, the CDR3 is TGTGCCAGCAGCCCCGGGACTAATGAGCAGTTCTTC. The full variable domain, in which reference TRBV7-9 and TRBJ2-1 provide the parts outside the CDR3, is DTGVSQNPRHKITKRGQNVTFRCDPISEHNRLYWYRQTLGQGPEFLTYFQNEAQLEKSRLLSDRFSAERPKGSFSTLEIQRTEQGDSAMYLCASSPGTNEQFFGPGTRLTVL.

The chain has TRBV7-2 and TRBJ2-2; D possibly corresponds to TRBD2 (6 bases). V gave up 2 bases and J gave up 2 bases, with 9 bases separating them. Germline-derived CDR1 and CDR2 are SGHTA and FQGNSA. The CDR3 extends over 15 amino acids. DNA for the CDR3: TGTGCCAGCAGCTTACAGGGACTCAACACCGGGGAGCTGTTTTTT. Amino acid sequence: CASSLQGLNTGELFF. Full variable domain (outside the CDR3, taken from reference TRBV7-2 and TRBJ2-2): GAGVSQSPSNKVTEKGKDVELRCDPISGHTALYWYRQSLGQGLEFLIYFQGNSAPDKSGLPSDRFSAERTGGSVSTLTIQRTQQEDSAVYLCASSLQGLNTGELFFGEGSRLTVL.